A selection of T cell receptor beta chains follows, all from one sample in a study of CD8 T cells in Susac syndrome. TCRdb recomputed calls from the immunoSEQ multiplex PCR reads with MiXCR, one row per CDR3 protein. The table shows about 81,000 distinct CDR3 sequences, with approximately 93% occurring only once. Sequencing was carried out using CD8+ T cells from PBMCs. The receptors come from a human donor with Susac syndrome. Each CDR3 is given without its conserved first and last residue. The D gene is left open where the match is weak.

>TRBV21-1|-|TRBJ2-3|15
ASSKAVRRERADTQY
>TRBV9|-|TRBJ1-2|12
ASSPLGGYYGYT
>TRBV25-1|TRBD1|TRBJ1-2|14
ASTPTGGQGLYGYT
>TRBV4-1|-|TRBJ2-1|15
ASSQDGTNYLYNEQF
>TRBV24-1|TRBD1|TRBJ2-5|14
ATSDLGQANQETQY
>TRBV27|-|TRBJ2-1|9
ASSLGLEQF
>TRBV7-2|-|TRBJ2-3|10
ASSKAPDTQY
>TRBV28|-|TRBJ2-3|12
ASRGVAETDTQY
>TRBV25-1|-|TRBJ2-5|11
ASTGTSLETQY
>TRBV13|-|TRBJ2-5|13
ASSLSGVIGETQY
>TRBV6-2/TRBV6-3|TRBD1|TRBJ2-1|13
ASWDGTGASNERF
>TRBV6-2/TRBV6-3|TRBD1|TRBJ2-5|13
ASSYSLTGAETQY